The 4 T cell receptor beta chains given below trace back to one sample, sequenced in a study of patients and donors after allogeneic stem cell transplantation. From the RT-PCR reads, TCRdb called clonotypes with MiXCR, one entry per CDR3 protein. The data show some 200,000 distinct CDR3 sequences, 41% seen once. The sequencing sample was made of blood, either unsorted or a sorted T cell fraction (not recorded which). These receptor sequences come from a human donor who was either an allogeneic HSCT recipient or a stem cell or donor lymphocyte infusion donor (not recorded which). It is not recorded whose cells these are; they may come from a transplant donor.

The chain recombines TRBV29-1 with TRBJ2-7; D is perhaps TRBD1 (5 bases). V gave up 2 bases and J gave up 4 bases, with 15 bases separating them. The germline V gene has CDR1 SQVTM and CDR2 ANQGSEA. The CDR3 is made up of 14 amino acids. CDR3 sequence: CSVELEDSVYEQYF. As DNA, the CDR3 is TGCAGCGTTGAACTCGAAGACAGCGTGTACGAGCAGTACTTC.

The chain combines TRBV5-1 with TRBJ2-2; D may be TRBD2 (5 bases). The V gene's germline CDR1 is SGHRS and CDR2 YFSETQ. Trimming cost V 2 bases and J 8 bases, with 7 bases left between them. This CDR3 is built from 12 residues. CDR3 coding DNA: TGCGCCAGCAGCTTACTAGAAGGGGAGCTGTTTTTT. Its translation is CASSLLEGELFF.

V gene TRBV7-3 combines with J gene TRBJ1-2, with a possible D match to TRBD1 (6 bases). The CDR3 loop spans 14 amino acids. Trimming took off 5 bases at V and 2 bases at J, with 12 bases between the two ends. The germline V gene has CDR1 SGHTA and CDR2 FQGTGA. The CDR3 region is CASSPGEANYGYTF. The CDR3 bases are TGTGCCAGCAGCCCAGGGGAGGCAAACTATGGCTACACCTTC.

The chain joins TRBV7-8 to TRBJ2-1; D is uncertain. Germline lookup yields CDR1 SGHVS and CDR2 FQNEAQ. Trimming took 5 bases from V and 3 from J, leaving 5 bases between them. The CDR3 has 12 residues. DNA of the CDR3: TGTGCCAGCAGCACAGACTACAATGAGCAGTTCTTC. Translating gives CASSTDYNEQFF.